The 30 T cell receptor beta chains below were found in one sample sequenced in a study of blood T cell repertoires in COVID-19. Only in-frame clones appear in the TCRdb table, and some are missing; sequencing was by immunoSEQ multiplex PCR. The sample carries approximately 70,000 clones, 70% to 85% recorded once. Sequences were obtained from peripheral blood. The receptors were sampled from an older woman with acute or convalescent COVID-19.

The genes are TRBV6-6 and TRBJ1-2, with TRBD1 as a possible D gene (6 bases). There are 15 residues in the CDR3. Germline-derived CDR1 and CDR2 are MNHNY and SVGAGI (reference sequence). Between the trimmed V and J ends, which lost 2 bases and 5 bases, there was a span of 15 bases. The chain's CDR3 is CASSYTGTSLYGYTF. The CDR3, as DNA: TGTGCCAGCAGTTACACCGGGACAAGCTTGTATGGCTACACCTTC.

This clone was seen more than once but under ten times. The chain combines TRBV5-1 with TRBJ2-1; TRBD2 matches at 13 bases. The CDR3 has 15 amino acids. The V gene end was trimmed by 4 bases and the J gene end by 9 bases; junction bases not matched to a gene: 7. Per the germline V gene, CDR1 is SGHRS and CDR2 is YFSETQ. The CDR3 DNA sequence: TGCGCCAGCAGCCCGCGGACTAGCGGGAGCGGTGAGCAGTTCTTC. Protein product: CASSPRTSGSGEQFF.

The V call is TRBV30, the J call TRBJ2-7; 7 bases align to TRBD1. J was trimmed by 0 bases and V by 3 bases; bases with no gene match: 8. Germline-derived CDR1 and CDR2 are GTSNPN and SVGIG (reference sequence). The CDR3 runs to 15 residues. CDR3 protein: CAWSTGTASSYEQYF. The CDR3 DNA sequence: TGTGCCTGGAGCACCGGGACAGCGAGCTCCTACGAGCAGTACTTC.

The chain links TRBV19 to TRBJ1-1; maybe TRBD1 (6 bases). V dropped 0 bases and J dropped 5 bases, with 13 bases sitting between them. The CDR3 is 15 residues long. Germline V gives CDR1 LNHDA, CDR2 SQIVND (reference sequence). The CDR3 DNA reads as TGTGCCAGTAGTATAGACCAGGGAGGGGGAACTGAAGCTTTCTTT. Encoded protein: CASSIDQGGGTEAFF.

The chain combines TRBV10-1 with TRBJ2-7; 9 nucleotides agree with TRBD1. The germline V gene encodes CDR1 WNHNN and CDR2 SYGVQD (reference sequence). There are 15 residues in the CDR3. J was trimmed by 4 bases and V by 3 bases; bases with no gene match: 7. The CDR3 nucleotides are TGCGCCAGCAGTGACCCGAGGGACAGGGCTTACGAGCAGTACTTC. Translation: CASSDPRDRAYEQYF.

V usage is TRBV10-3 and J usage is TRBJ2-1, with 8 bases fitting TRBD2. The CDR3 length is 15 residues. With 0 bases clipped from V and 3 bases from J, the junction kept 1 base outside the gene matches. The germline V gene has CDR1 ENHRY and CDR2 SYGVKD. CDR3 amino acids: CAISESSGGYNEQFF. DNA for the CDR3: TGTGCCATCAGTGAGTCCAGCGGGGGCTACAATGAGCAGTTCTTC.

The rearrangement links TRBV19 to TRBJ1-5; D ambiguous. Trimming left V 6 bases short and J 6 bases short, with 12 bases between. The length of the CDR3 is 13 residues. The germline CDR1 and CDR2 sequences are LNHDA and SQIVND (reference sequence). Here the CDR3 DNA reads TGTGCCAGTAGGAGCAGCGCGGGTCAGCCCCAGCATTTT. This sequence encodes CASRSSAGQPQHF.

The V gene is TRBV5-1, the J gene TRBJ1-2; D remains unclear. This CDR3 contains 16 residues. Trimming stripped 4 bases from V and 4 bases from J, with 20 bases between. In germline, CDR1 is SGHRS, CDR2 YFSETQ. CDR3: CASSKDPTDYSYGYTF. The CDR3 DNA reads TGCGCCAGCAGCAAGGACCCAACAGACTATTCCTATGGCTACACCTTC.

The V call is TRBV3-1 (or the pseudogene TRBV3-2), the J call TRBJ1-2; TRBD1 is a possible D gene (5 bases). In germline, CDR1 is LGHDT, CDR2 YNNKEL (reference sequence). V lost 4 bases and J 5 bases, leaving 14 bases between the germline ends. CDR3 length: 14 amino acids. CDR3 bases: TGTGCCAGCAGCCCTATAGGGGATCGGTATGGCTACACCTTC. Translating it yields CASSPIGDRYGYTF.

J is TRBJ2-1 and V is TRBV10-1, with 9 nucleotides matching TRBD2. The V gene's germline CDR1 is WNHNN and CDR2 SYGVQD (reference sequence). The CDR3 is 16 residues long. V lost 4 bases and J lost 7; bases outside the gene matches: 11. The CDR3 reads CASSVTSGGMINEQFF. CDR3 DNA sequence: TGCGCCAGCAGTGTGACTAGCGGAGGGATGATAAATGAGCAGTTCTTC.

The rearrangement uses TRBV9 and TRBJ2-6; the match to TRBD1 covers 7 bases. The CDR3 runs 18 residues. V dropped 4 bases and J dropped 0; count of bases not matched to a gene: 10. The germline gives CDR1 SGDLS, CDR2 YYNGEE. CDR3 residues: CASSTTQTGFSGANVLTF. CDR3 bases: TGTGCCAGCAGCACAACCCAGACAGGGTTCTCTGGGGCCAACGTCCTGACTTTC.

J is TRBJ1-4 and V is TRBV2; 7 bases are shared with TRBD1. The V and J ends lost 4 bases and 4 bases, in that order; junction bases with no gene match: 6. The CDR3 runs to 15 residues. Germline V gives CDR1 SNHLY, CDR2 FYNNEI. The CDR3 protein is CASSGSGQSNEKLFF. The CDR3 DNA is TGTGCCAGCAGTGGGTCGGGACAGAGTAATGAAAAACTGTTTTTT.

V gene TRBV11-2 combines with J gene TRBJ2-5, with 7 bases identical to TRBD2. CDR3 size: 17 residues. J gave up 4 bases and V 1 base, and 12 bases lay outside the gene matches. From germline, CDR1 is SGHAT and CDR2 FQNNGV. CDR3 residues: CASSLGFRSGKGETQYF. CDR3 bases: TGTGCCAGCAGCTTAGGATTCAGGAGCGGGAAGGGAGAGACCCAGTACTTC.

The chain has TRBV19 and TRBJ2-1; tentative D call: TRBD2 (5 bases). This CDR3 has 14 residues. CDR1 LNHDA and CDR2 SQIVND come from the germline V gene (reference sequence). The V and J ends lost 6 bases and 3 bases respectively, with 12 bases between them. The CDR3 DNA is TGTGCCAGTAGGGGGAGCCCTCTCTACAATGAGCAGTTCTTC. It specifies CASRGSPLYNEQFF.

The gene calls are TRBV7-9 and TRBJ1-2; 10 positions agree with TRBD1. Germline V gene data show CDR1 as SEHNR and CDR2 as FQNEAQ (reference sequence). The CDR3 length is 13 residues. The CDR3 loop is CASRGGQGSGYTF. Here the CDR3 DNA reads TGTGCTAGCCGAGGGGGACAGGGGTCTGGCTACACCTTC.

V usage is TRBV6-2 or TRBV6-3 and J usage is TRBJ1-5; 12 bases are a match to TRBD1. Germline V lookup: CDR1 MNHEY, CDR2 SVGEGT. J was trimmed by 1 base and V by 0 bases; bases with no gene match: 7. This CDR3 region has 19 residues. CDR3 sequence: CASSYSTGQGARSNQPQHF. Written as DNA, the CDR3 is TGTGCCAGCAGTTACTCCACGGGACAGGGGGCCAGGAGCAATCAGCCCCAGCATTTT.

This chain links TRBV7-3 with TRBJ2-4, with 9 bases identical to TRBD1. Trimming at V came to 3 bases and at J to 8 bases, leaving 5 bases not matched to a gene. CDR3 length: 14 residues. Germline V lookup: CDR1 SGHTA, CDR2 FQGTGA. Here the CDR3 reads CASSLGTGWDIQYF. In nucleotides, the CDR3 is TGTGCCAGCAGCTTGGGGACAGGGTGGGACATTCAGTACTTC.

The CDR3 DNA sequence: TGTGCCAGCAGCTTAGCATTGGCTAGCGGGAGGGTAGCCAATGAGCAGTTCTTC. Protein product: CASSLALASGRVANEQFF. V gene TRBV11-2 combines with J gene TRBJ2-1; 12 positions match TRBD2. Trimming took 1 base from V and 6 from J; bases not matched to a gene: 10. The CDR3 spans 18 residues. CDR1 and CDR2 (germline): SGHAT, FQNNGV.

J is TRBJ2-5 and V is TRBV11-2; 8 bases are a match to TRBD1. The germline V gene encodes CDR1 SGHAT and CDR2 FQNNGV. V lost 9 bases, J lost 8 bases, and 8 bases stayed unmatched. The CDR3 runs to 12 residues. DNA of the CDR3: TGTGCCAGTGGGCAGGGGGCAGACACCCAGTACTTC. It is translated as CASGQGADTQYF.

The gene calls are TRBV7-3 and TRBJ2-1; possibly TRBD1 for D (6 bases). This CDR3 comprises 13 residues. The germline V gene encodes CDR1 SGHTA and CDR2 FQGTGA. Trimming took 4 bases from V and 9 from J, leaving 13 bases between them. The CDR3 loop is CASSSHLGGEQFF. In DNA form, the CDR3 reads TGTGCCAGCAGCTCGCATCTAGGGGGTGAGCAGTTCTTC.

The gene calls are TRBV1 and TRBJ1-5. TRBV1 is a pseudogene locus. The CDR3 extends over 15 amino acids. The CDR3 DNA is TGCACCAGCAGCCAAGAGGGAGCGGGATCTCAGCCCCAGCATTTT. Protein: CTSSQEGAGSQPQHF.

In this sample, this clone turned up a few times. Additional DNA sequences in this sample encode the identical CDR3. This chain connects TRBV5-4 to TRBJ1-1, with TRBD1 matching over 11 bases. CDR1 SGHNT and CDR2 YYREEE come from the germline V gene (reference sequence). The CDR3 loop spans 14 amino acids. J gave up 3 bases and V 4 bases, and 2 bases lay outside the gene matches. The CDR3 here is CASSRGQGDTEAFF. The CDR3 DNA reads as TGTGCCAGCAGCCGGGGACAGGGGGACACTGAAGCTTTCTTT.

V is TRBV29-1 and J is TRBJ1-1; D gene unclear. Germline CDR1 is SQVTM and CDR2 is ANQGSEA. V lost 4 bases to trimming and J lost 5 bases, with 8 bases between them. CDR3 length: 11 amino acids. This CDR3 is CSVAGVTEAFF. CDR3 bases: TGCAGCGTTGCCGGTGTTACTGAAGCTTTCTTT.

The genes are TRBV7-2 and TRBJ1-2; 10 bases are a match to TRBD1. Per the germline V gene, CDR1 is SGHTA and CDR2 is FQGNSA. The V segment lost 5 bases and the J segment 7 bases; nucleotides outside the gene matches: 4. The CDR3 has 13 amino acids. In DNA, the CDR3 is TGTGCCAGCAGCCTGACAGGGGGCAGTGGCTACACCTTC. This encodes CASSLTGGSGYTF.

The chain employs TRBV4-2 and TRBJ2-1; 7 nucleotides align to TRBD1. The junction had 10 bases not matched to a gene; V was cut back by 4 bases and J by 7 bases. The CDR3 totals 15 residues. CDR1 is LGHNA and CDR2 is YNFKEQ in the germline V gene. CDR3 coding DNA: TGTGCCAGCAGCCGCGGACAGGTGGGGGATAATGAGCAGTTCTTC. It codes for CASSRGQVGDNEQFF.

The V call is TRBV10-3, the J call TRBJ2-3; tentatively, D is TRBD2 (5 bases). This CDR3 region has 17 residues. Germline assignment: CDR1 ENHRY and CDR2 SYGVKD. V gave up 4 bases and J gave up 2 bases, with 19 bases separating them. CDR3 sequence (DNA): TGTGCCATCAGTGGCCCTCCCCTGGGGAGACCCACAGATACGCAGTATTTT. Amino acids: CAISGPPLGRPTDTQYF.

In its sample, this clone was seen once. This chain links TRBV6-6 with TRBJ1-5; tentatively, D is TRBD1 (6 bases). Trimming pared 2 bases from V and 3 bases from J, leaving 11 bases between. Per the germline V gene, CDR1 is MNHNY and CDR2 is SVGAGI (reference sequence). The CDR3 spans 15 residues. The CDR3 region has the DNA TGTGCCAGCAGTTACCCTGGGACACCCAATCAGCCCCAGCATTTT. It encodes CASSYPGTPNQPQHF.

This clone showed up just once. The V and J genes are TRBV18 and TRBJ2-3; TRBD2 might be the D (5 bases). Trimming left V 3 bases short and J 5 bases short, with 9 bases between. The germline V gene has CDR1 KGHSH and CDR2 LQKENI. This CDR3 has 13 residues. The CDR3 region is CASSPDLGDTQYF. The CDR3 bases are TGTGCCAGCTCACCGGACTTGGGAGATACGCAGTATTTT.

This clone was seen a few times. The chain couples TRBV28 to TRBJ1-5, with a possible D match to TRBD1 (5 bases). Trimming stripped 6 bases from V and 6 bases from J, with 21 bases between. This CDR3 region has 16 residues. Germline V gives CDR1 MDHEN, CDR2 SYDVKM. CDR3 in amino acids: CASSRSTGAQGQPQHF. The CDR3 DNA reads as TGTGCCAGCAGCCGGTCCACTGGGGCGCAAGGTCAGCCCCAGCATTTT.

The V and J genes are TRBV2 and TRBJ2-3, with a tentative D call TRBD2 (5 bases). The CDR3 runs to 14 residues. Deletions cut 8 bases from V and 3 bases from J, with 15 bases between. Germline CDR1 reads SNHLY; CDR2 reads FYNNEI. This chain's CDR3 is CASALGGETDTQYF. CDR3 DNA sequence: TGTGCCAGCGCACTCGGTGGGGAGACAGATACGCAGTATTTT.